The next 26 T cell receptor beta chains were all read from a single sample in a study of tumor-infiltrating lymphocytes in localized non-small cell lung cancer. The assay was immunoSEQ multiplex PCR, and TCRdb's table has in-frame clones only and misses some. The table lists about 16,000 clones, around 74% of them singletons. The material sequenced was lung tumor tissue. The receptors originated from a human donor with non-small cell lung cancer.

This CDR3 is CASRWGPDANTGELFF. The CDR3 region has the DNA TGTGCCAGCAGATGGGGGCCGGACGCGAACACCGGGGAGCTGTTTTTT. V usage is TRBV5-4 and J usage is TRBJ2-2; D perhaps matches TRBD1 (6 bases). This CDR3 spans 16 amino acids. V gave up 5 bases and J gave up 0 bases, with 14 bases separating them. Germline CDR1 is SGHNT and CDR2 is YYREEE (reference sequence).

V usage is TRBV10-3 and J usage is TRBJ2-3; D not resolved. Germline V lookup: CDR1 ENHRY, CDR2 SYGVKD. V lost 2 bases and J lost 2, with 11 bases in between. The CDR3 totals 15 residues. CDR3 residues: CAISERALDTDTQYF. The CDR3 nucleotides read TGTGCCATCAGTGAGAGAGCGCTAGACACAGATACGCAGTATTTT.

This clone is medium-sized by share. The chain recombines TRBV19 with TRBJ1-2; maybe TRBD1 (5 bases). The germline V gene has CDR1 LNHDA and CDR2 SQIVND (reference sequence). CDR3 length: 18 amino acids. Trimming removed 1 base from V and 0 bases from J, with 18 bases in between. CDR3 loop: CASSIGGLVNMANYGYTF. Written as DNA, the CDR3 is TGTGCCAGTAGTATAGGGGGACTGGTTAATATGGCTAACTATGGCTACACCTTC.

In DNA form, the CDR3 reads TGTGCCAGCAGCTACTACGAGCAGTACTTC. Protein product: CASSYYEQYF. V gene TRBV5-6 combines with J gene TRBJ2-7; D gene ambiguous. Trimming stripped 3 bases from V and 3 bases from J, with 1 base between. Germline assignment: CDR1 SGHDT and CDR2 YYEEEE. The CDR3 is 10 amino acids.

By share, this clone ranks as medium-sized. CDR3: CASSDWVQEDGYTF. In DNA, the CDR3 is TGTGCCAGCAGTGACTGGGTTCAAGAGGATGGCTACACCTTC. The chain couples TRBV25-1 to TRBJ1-2; no reliable D call. Trimming pared 3 bases from V and 6 bases from J, leaving 14 bases between. Germline-derived CDR1 and CDR2 are MGHDK and SYGVNS. The CDR3 runs 14 residues.

This clone qualifies as medium-sized (0.01 to 0.1%). The chain employs TRBV6-4 and TRBJ1-5; no firm D call. The CDR3 is 16 amino acids. Germline V gene lookup returns CDR1 MRHNA and CDR2 SNTAGT. Deletions cut 3 bases from V and 1 base from J, with 13 bases between. The CDR3 is CASSELKHLSNQPQHF. The CDR3 nucleotides read TGTGCCAGCAGTGAATTAAAACACCTAAGCAATCAGCCCCAGCATTTT.

The rearrangement links TRBV5-1 to TRBJ2-7; D is unclear. Germline values: CDR1 SGHRS, CDR2 YFSETQ. The germline V and J ends were trimmed by 1 base and 6 bases, with 14 bases remaining between them. The length of the CDR3 is 14 residues. The CDR3 loop reads CASSLLESLGEQYF. The CDR3 DNA sequence: TGCGCCAGCAGCTTGCTAGAGAGCCTAGGCGAGCAGTACTTC.

This chain connects TRBV5-6 to TRBJ1-1; D perhaps matches TRBD1 (5 bases). Looked up from germline, CDR1 is SGHDT and CDR2 is YYEEEE. This CDR3 has 19 amino acids. With 1 base removed from V and 7 bases from J, the gap between germline ends came to 29 bases. CDR3: CASSLKDRFFWDLQGEAFF. CDR3 DNA sequence: TGTGCCAGCAGCTTGAAGGACCGATTTTTTTGGGACCTGCAGGGTGAAGCTTTCTTT.

This clone was recorded only once. The rearrangement links TRBV30 to TRBJ1-5; D is undetermined. The CDR3 is 14 amino acids. Trimming cost V 3 bases and J 3 bases, with 12 bases left between them. Germline CDR1 is GTSNPN and CDR2 is SVGIG (reference sequence). The CDR3 loop is CAWSRGRNNQPQHF. CDR3 in DNA: TGTGCCTGGAGCCGCGGCCGTAACAATCAGCCCCAGCATTTT.

The rearrangement joins TRBV5-4 to TRBJ1-2; D call uncertain. The CDR3 contains 14 residues. CDR1 is SGHNT, CDR2 YYREEE, per germline (reference sequence). V lost 0 bases and J lost 8, with 14 bases in between. The CDR3 loop reads CASSLEAASGGYTF. The DNA for the CDR3 is TGTGCCAGCAGCTTGGAAGCCGCCTCTGGCGGCTACACCTTC.

A single count supports this clone. The chain joins TRBV27 to TRBJ2-1; possible D gene TRBD2, 6 bases. Germline values: CDR1 MNHEY, CDR2 SMNVEV (reference sequence). V lost 0 bases to trimming and J lost 4 bases, with 13 bases between them. This CDR3 region has 16 residues. The CDR3, as DNA: TGTGCCAGCAGTTTATCTACGGGGACTCAATACAATGAGCAGTTCTTC. Translating it yields CASSLSTGTQYNEQFF.

This chain links TRBV7-8 with TRBJ2-5; a possible D gene is TRBD2 (7 bases). Trimming took 6 bases from V and 4 from J, leaving 12 bases between them. The CDR3 has 13 amino acids. Germline V gene lookup returns CDR1 SGHVS and CDR2 FQNEAQ. CDR3 sequence (DNA): TGTGCCAGCAGAACAGGGAGGGGAGAGACCCAGTACTTC. As protein: CASRTGRGETQYF.

The V and J genes are TRBV5-1 and TRBJ2-7; a weak D match, TRBD2 (7 bases). This CDR3 is built from 14 residues. CDR1 is SGHRS and CDR2 is YFSETQ in the germline V gene. V lost 1 base and J 6 bases, leaving 14 bases between the germline ends. CDR3 in amino acids: CASSLRGGPPEQYF. CDR3 bases: TGCGCCAGCAGCTTGAGGGGGGGTCCTCCCGAGCAGTACTTC.

V is TRBV9 and J is TRBJ1-2; 9 bases are a match to TRBD1. Germline CDR1 reads SGDLS; CDR2 reads YYNGEE. V was clipped by 0 bases and J by 4 bases; unmatched bases: 7. The CDR3 has 16 residues. CDR3 DNA sequence: TGTGCCAGCAGCGTAGATGGGGACAGGGCAGTCTATGGCTACACCTTC. Translated, it gives CASSVDGDRAVYGYTF.

This sequence joins TRBV27 and TRBJ1-3; D possibly corresponds to TRBD1 (5 bases). Trimming pared 2 bases from V and 0 bases from J, leaving 8 bases between. The CDR3 spans 15 residues. Germline CDR1 is MNHEY and CDR2 is SMNVEV (reference sequence). The CDR3 DNA sequence: TGTGCCAGCAGTTTACAGGGAAGCTCTGGAAACACCATATATTTT. It codes for CASSLQGSSGNTIYF.

This chain joins TRBV7-7 and TRBJ2-5; 12 bases fit TRBD2. Unmatched junction bases numbered 7, after V lost 0 bases and J lost 5 bases. This CDR3 comprises 17 residues. Looked up from germline, CDR1 is SSHAT and CDR2 is FNYEAQ (reference sequence). CDR3 amino acids: CASSLAPRLAGVETQYF. The CDR3 DNA reads TGTGCCAGCAGCTTAGCCCCGAGACTAGCGGGAGTGGAGACCCAGTACTTC.

The chain employs TRBV6-6 and TRBJ2-7; 7 bases are a match to TRBD2. CDR1 and CDR2 from the germline V gene are MNHNY and SVGAGI (reference sequence). V lost 7 bases and J lost 5; bases outside the gene matches: 8. This CDR3 has 13 residues. CDR3 sequence (DNA): TGTGCCAGCAAGGGCGGGAGTGGCCACGAGCAGTACTTC. It translates to CASKGGSGHEQYF.

The chain carries TRBV19 and TRBJ2-1; no definite D call. The CDR3 is 14 residues long. Germline assignment: CDR1 LNHDA and CDR2 SQIVND (reference sequence). V lost 0 bases to trimming and J lost 11 bases, with 14 bases between them. The CDR3 spells CASSIDPGYPQQFF. The CDR3 DNA follows: TGTGCCAGTAGTATAGACCCCGGGTACCCCCAGCAGTTCTTC.

The table lists this clone with a few counts. The chain recombines TRBV5-6 with TRBJ2-7, with D perhaps TRBD1 (6 bases). The CDR3 loop spans 13 amino acids. V was pared by 1 base and J by 3 bases, with 8 bases between. The germline gives CDR1 SGHDT, CDR2 YYEEEE. DNA for the CDR3: TGTGCCAGCAGCTTGCAGGGGCGCTACGAGCAGTACTTC. Its translation: CASSLQGRYEQYF.

The V and J genes are TRBV7-2 and TRBJ2-5; 10 bases agree with TRBD1. This CDR3 comprises 14 residues. Germline V gene sequence: CDR1 SGHTA, CDR2 FQGNSA. V shed 5 bases, J shed 10 bases, and the junction held 10 bases outside the gene matches. The CDR3 region has the DNA TGTGCCAGCAGCCTGGGACAGGGGTTGATGGGCCAGTACTTC. Translation gives CASSLGQGLMGQYF. Full variable domain (missing parts from reference TRBV7-2 and TRBJ2-5): GAGVSQSPSNKVTEKGKDVELRCDPISGHTALYWYRQSLGQGLEFLIYFQGNSAPDKSGLPSDRFSAERTGGSVSTLTIQRTQQEDSAVYLCASSLGQGLMGQYFGPGTRLLVL.

V usage is TRBV14 and J usage is TRBJ1-2, with unresolved D. V lost 0 bases and J lost 8, with 13 bases in between. This CDR3 comprises 14 residues. The V gene's germline CDR1 is SGHDN and CDR2 FVKESK. For the CDR3, the DNA is TGTGCCAGCAGCCAAGAGCCGGGAGGGCAGGGCTACACCTTC. Translating it yields CASSQEPGGQGYTF.

The chain has TRBV30 and TRBJ2-7; 7 nucleotides align to TRBD1. Germline values: CDR1 GTSNPN, CDR2 SVGIG (reference sequence). This CDR3 region has 20 residues. V lost 0 bases and J lost 0; bases outside the gene matches: 20. Here the CDR3 reads CAWSVRPGTGTAFSSYEQYF. The CDR3 bases are TGTGCCTGGAGTGTACGCCCGGGAACCGGGACAGCCTTTAGCTCCTACGAGCAGTACTTC.

This chain connects TRBV27 to TRBJ1-5; D call uncertain. This CDR3 contains 16 residues. Trimming removed 0 bases at V and 9 bases at J, with 18 bases between. CDR1 is MNHEY, CDR2 SMNVEV, per germline (reference sequence). The CDR3 loop reads CASSLSGIPPSSPQHF. The DNA for the CDR3 is TGTGCCAGCAGTTTATCGGGGATCCCACCCTCTTCGCCCCAGCATTTT.

This clone was counted between two and nine times. The V gene is TRBV10-1, the J gene TRBJ2-7, with TRBD1 matching 9 bases. This CDR3 has 14 amino acids. V was pared by 3 bases and J by 6 bases, with 6 bases of the junction left unmatched. Germline CDR1 reads WNHNN; CDR2 reads SYGVQD (reference sequence). CDR3 in DNA: TGCGCCAGCAGTGATGGGACAGGGATGAGCGAGCAGTACTTC. It translates to CASSDGTGMSEQYF.

The gene calls are TRBV6-6 and TRBJ2-7, with 9 positions matching TRBD2. The germline V gene encodes CDR1 MNHNY and CDR2 SVGAGI (reference sequence). Trimming took 7 bases from V and 2 from J; bases not matched to a gene: 3. The CDR3 has 13 amino acids. The chain's CDR3 is CASTAGGPYEQYF. CDR3 DNA sequence: TGTGCCAGCACCGCGGGGGGGCCCTACGAGCAGTACTTC.

The chain recombines TRBV10-3 with TRBJ2-7; 8 positions agree with TRBD1. This CDR3 is built from 13 residues. Per the germline V gene, CDR1 is ENHRY and CDR2 is SYGVKD. V shed 11 bases, J shed 2 bases, and the junction held 8 bases outside the gene matches. CDR3 sequence reads: CASQGQVAYEQYF. DNA for the CDR3: TGTGCCTCCCAGGGACAGGTAGCCTACGAGCAGTACTTC.